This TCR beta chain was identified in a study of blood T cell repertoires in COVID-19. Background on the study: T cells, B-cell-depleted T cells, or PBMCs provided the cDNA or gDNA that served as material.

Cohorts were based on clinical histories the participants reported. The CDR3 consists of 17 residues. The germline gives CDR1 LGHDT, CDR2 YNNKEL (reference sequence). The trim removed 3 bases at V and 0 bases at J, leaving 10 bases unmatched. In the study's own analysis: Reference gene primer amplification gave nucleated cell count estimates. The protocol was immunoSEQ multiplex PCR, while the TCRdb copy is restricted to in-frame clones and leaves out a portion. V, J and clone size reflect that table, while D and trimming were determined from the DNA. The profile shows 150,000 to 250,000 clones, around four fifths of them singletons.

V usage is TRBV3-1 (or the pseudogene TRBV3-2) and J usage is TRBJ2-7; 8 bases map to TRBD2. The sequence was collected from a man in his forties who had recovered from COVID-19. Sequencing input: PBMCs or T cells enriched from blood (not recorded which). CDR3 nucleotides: TGTGCCAGCAGCCAGAGTTTAGCGGGAAGTGTCTCCTACGAGCAGTACTTC. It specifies CASSQSLAGSVSYEQYF.